The TCR beta chain under discussion was sequenced for a study of cytomegalovirus exposure and HLA in healthy donors. J lost 5 bases, V lost 2 bases, and 4 bases had no gene match. The CDR3 length is 15 residues. Per the germline V gene, CDR1 is MNHEY and CDR2 is SVGAGI. General study points: Presence/absence analyses assumed roughly uniform sequencing depth across donors, which may not hold. Sequencing probably produced one cluster of sequence variants that were highly shared.

13 Jbeta primers and 60 Vbeta primers were used for the PCR. Using immunoSEQ multiplex PCR, the repertoire was profiled, and TCRdb retains in-frame clones only, with some absent. This sample has 130,000 or so clones, with 70% to 80% found just once. On this clone: Its antigen is unidentified.

The chain employs TRBV6-5 and TRBJ2-3, with 10 bases lining up with TRBD1. The sequencing sample was made of PBMCs. The sequence came from a female donor in good health and CMV-seronegative. The chain's CDR3 is CASSYTGTGVDTQYF. The CDR3 coding sequence is TGTGCCAGCAGTTACACGGGGACAGGGGTAGATACGCAGTATTTT.